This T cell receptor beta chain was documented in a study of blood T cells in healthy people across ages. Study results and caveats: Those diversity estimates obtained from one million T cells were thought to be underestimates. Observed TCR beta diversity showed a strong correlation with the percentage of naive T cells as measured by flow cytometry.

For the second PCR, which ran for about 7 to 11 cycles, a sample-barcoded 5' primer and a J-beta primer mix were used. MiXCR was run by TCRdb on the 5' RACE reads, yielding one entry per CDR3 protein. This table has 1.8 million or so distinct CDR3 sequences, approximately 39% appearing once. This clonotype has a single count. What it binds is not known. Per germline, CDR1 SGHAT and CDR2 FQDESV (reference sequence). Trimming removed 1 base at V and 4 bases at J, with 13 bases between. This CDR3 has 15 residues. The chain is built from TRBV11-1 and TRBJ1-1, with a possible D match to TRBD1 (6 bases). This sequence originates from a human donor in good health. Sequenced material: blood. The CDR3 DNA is TGTGCCAGCAGCTTAGTGGGGGCACAGATCACTGAAGCTTTCTTT. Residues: CASSLVGAQITEAFF. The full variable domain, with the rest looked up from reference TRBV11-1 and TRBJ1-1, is EAEVAQSPRYKITEKSQAVAFWCDPISGHATLYWYRQILGQGPELLVQFQDESVVDDSQLPKDRFSAERLKGVDSTLKIQPAELGDSAMYLCASSLVGAQITEAFFGQGTRLTVV.